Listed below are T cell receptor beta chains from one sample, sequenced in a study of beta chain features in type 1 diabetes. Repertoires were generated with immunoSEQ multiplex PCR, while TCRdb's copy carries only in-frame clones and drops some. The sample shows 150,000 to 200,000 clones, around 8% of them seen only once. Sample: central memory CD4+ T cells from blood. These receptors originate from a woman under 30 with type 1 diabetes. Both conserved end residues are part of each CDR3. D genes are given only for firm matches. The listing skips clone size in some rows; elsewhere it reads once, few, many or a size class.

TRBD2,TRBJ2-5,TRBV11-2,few,CASSWKRGGGETQYF,TGTGCCAGCAGCTGGAAGCGGGGGGGAGGGGAGACCCAGTACTTC
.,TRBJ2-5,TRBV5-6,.,CASSVGARETQYF,TGTGCCAGCAGCGTGGGGGCCAGGGAGACCCAGTACTTC
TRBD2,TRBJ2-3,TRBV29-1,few,CSVEQGGADTQYF,TGCAGCGTTGAGCAGGGAGGGGCAGATACGCAGTATTTT
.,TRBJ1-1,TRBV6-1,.,CASLTPGGVAEAFF,TGTGCCAGCCTTACCCCTGGGGGGGTCGCTGAAGCTTTCTTT
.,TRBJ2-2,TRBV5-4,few,CASSFDSRTGELFF,TGTGCCAGCAGCTTTGACAGTAGAACCGGGGAGCTGTTTTTT
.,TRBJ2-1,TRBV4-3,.,CASSREGLSYNEQFF,TGCGCCAGCAGCCGAGAGGGACTCTCCTACAATGAGCAGTTCTTC
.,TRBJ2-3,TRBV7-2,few,CASSPSGQSDTQYF,TGTGCCAGCAGCCCATCAGGACAGTCAGATACGCAGTATTTT
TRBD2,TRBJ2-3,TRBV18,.,CASSPRREGTDTQYF,TGTGCCAGCTCCCCACGGCGGGAGGGAACAGATACGCAGTATTTT
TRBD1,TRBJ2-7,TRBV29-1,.,CSAKTGDGYEQYF,TGCAGCGCGAAAACAGGGGACGGCTACGAGCAGTACTTC
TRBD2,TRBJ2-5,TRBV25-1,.,CASRSSGGMSATQYF,TGTGCCAGCAGGTCTAGCGGGGGTATGTCGGCGACCCAGTACTTC
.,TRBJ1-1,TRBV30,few,CAWNFGIRTEAFF,TGTGCCTGGAATTTCGGGATCAGGACTGAAGCTTTCTTT
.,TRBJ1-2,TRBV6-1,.,CASSEQGALGGYGYTF,TGTGCCAGCAGTGAACAGGGAGCTCTGGGGGGCTATGGCTACACCTTC
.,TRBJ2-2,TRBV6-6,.,CASRLLVPAGELFF,TGTGCCAGCAGGCTACTAGTTCCGGCCGGGGAGCTGTTTTTT
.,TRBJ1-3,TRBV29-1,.,CSVVESRNTIYF,TGCAGCGTTGTGGAGTCTAGAAACACCATATATTTT
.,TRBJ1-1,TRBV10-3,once,CASSFGPGAEAFF,TGTGCCAGCAGTTTTGGCCCGGGGGCTGAAGCTTTCTTT
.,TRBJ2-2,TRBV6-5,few,CASSYRPGANTGELFF,TGTGCCAGCAGTTACCGTCCGGGGGCGAACACCGGGGAGCTGTTTTTT
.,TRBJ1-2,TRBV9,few,CASSVVTDGYTF,TGTGCCAGCAGCGTAGTTACGGATGGCTACACCTTC
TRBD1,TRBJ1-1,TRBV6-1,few,CASSLDRGRTEAFF,TGTGCCAGCAGTCTGGACAGGGGGCGGACTGAAGCTTTCTTT
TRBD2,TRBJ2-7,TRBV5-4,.,CASSLETGLAGEQYF,TGTGCCAGCAGCTTGGAAACGGGGCTAGCGGGTGAGCAGTACTTC
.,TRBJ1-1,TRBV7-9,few,CASSLVSGNTEAFF,TGTGCCAGCAGCTTAGTGTCGGGGAACACTGAAGCTTTCTTT
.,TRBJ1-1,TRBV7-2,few,CASSSRVDSEAFF,TGTGCCAGCAGCTCGAGGGTTGACTCCGAAGCTTTCTTT
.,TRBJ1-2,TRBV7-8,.,CASSDYRAGGYTF,TGTGCCAGCAGCGACTACAGGGCTGGAGGCTACACCTTC
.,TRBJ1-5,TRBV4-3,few,CASSQDIMGDQPQHF,TGCGCCAGCAGCCAAGATATCATGGGCGATCAGCCCCAGCATTTT
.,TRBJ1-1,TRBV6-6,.,CASSYSRATTEAFF,TGTGCCAGCAGTTACTCGAGGGCGACCACTGAAGCTTTCTTT
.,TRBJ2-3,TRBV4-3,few,CASSQVSTAMDTQYF,TGCGCCAGCAGCCAAGTTTCGACTGCCATGGATACGCAGTATTTT
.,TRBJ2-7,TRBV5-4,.,CASSAGPNSYEQYF,TGTGCCAGCAGCGCGGGACCCAACTCCTACGAGCAGTACTTC
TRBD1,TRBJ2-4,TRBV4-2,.,CASSRLGQGSNIQYF,TGTGCCAGCAGTCGCCTGGGACAGGGGAGTAACATTCAGTACTTC
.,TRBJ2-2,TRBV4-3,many,CASSQDLLVAGELFF,TGCGCCAGCAGCCAAGACCTACTAGTTGCCGGGGAGCTGTTTTTT
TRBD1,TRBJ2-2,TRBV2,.,CASSAQGAGELFF,TGTGCCAGCAGTGCACAGGGGGCCGGGGAGCTGTTTTTT
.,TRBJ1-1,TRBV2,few,CASSEATAPEAFF,TGTGCCAGCAGTGAAGCCACAGCCCCTGAAGCTTTCTTT
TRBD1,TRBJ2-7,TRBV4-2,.,CASRDRDHSYEQYF,TGTGCCAGCAGGGACAGGGACCACTCCTACGAGCAGTACTTC
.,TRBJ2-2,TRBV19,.,CATRTGRDTGELFF,TGTGCCACCAGGACAGGGAGGGACACCGGGGAGCTGTTTTTT
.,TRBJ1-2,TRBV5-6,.,CASSLYREGYTF,TGTGCCAGCAGCTTATACAGGGAGGGCTACACCTTC
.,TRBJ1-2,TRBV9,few,CASSPDPRVPYGYTF,TGTGCCAGCAGCCCCGACCCTAGAGTCCCCTATGGCTACACCTTC
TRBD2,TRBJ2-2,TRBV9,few,CASSDLAGRSGELFF,TGTGCCAGCAGTGACCTAGCGGGGAGGTCCGGGGAGCTGTTTTTT
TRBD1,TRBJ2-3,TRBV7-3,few,CASSQGTGDYTQYF,TGTGCCAGCAGCCAAGGGACAGGGGACTATACGCAGTATTTT
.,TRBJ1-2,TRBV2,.,CASSEVVANYGYTF,TGTGCCAGCAGTGAAGTGGTAGCCAACTATGGCTACACCTTC
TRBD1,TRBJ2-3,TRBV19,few,CASSRRQGAPDTQYF,TGTGCCAGTAGTAGACGACAGGGAGCCCCAGATACGCAGTATTTT
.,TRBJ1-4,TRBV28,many,CASTGGKLFF,TGTGCCAGCACGGGTGGGAAACTGTTTTTT
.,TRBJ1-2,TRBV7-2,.,CASSPSLNYGYTF,TGTGCCAGCAGCCCGAGCCTTAACTATGGCTACACCTTC
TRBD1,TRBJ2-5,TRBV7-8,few,CASSPDRQETQYF,TGTGCCAGCAGCCCGGACAGGCAAGAGACCCAGTACTTC
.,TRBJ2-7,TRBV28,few,CASSQGSYEQYF,TGTGCCAGCAGTCAGGGGTCCTACGAGCAGTACTTC
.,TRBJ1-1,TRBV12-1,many,CASSASRVSTEAFF,TGTGCCAGCAGCGCTTCCCGGGTAAGCACTGAAGCTTTCTTT
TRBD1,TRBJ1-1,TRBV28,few,CASSLPRGSSIDAFF,TGTGCCAGCAGCCTACCCAGGGGGTCTTCTATCGACGCTTTCTTT
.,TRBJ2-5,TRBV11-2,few,CASSLSTGAETQYF,TGTGCCAGCAGCTTATCGACAGGAGCGGAGACCCAGTACTTC
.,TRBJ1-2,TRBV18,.,CASSPPDYSPDYGYTF,TGTGCCAGCTCACCACCGGATTACAGCCCGGACTATGGCTACACCTTC
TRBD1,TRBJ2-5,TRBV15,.,CATSWRQGKETQYF,TGTGCCACCAGCTGGCGACAGGGGAAAGAGACCCAGTACTTC
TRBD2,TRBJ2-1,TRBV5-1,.,CASSTSGGYNEQFF,TGCGCCAGCAGTACTAGCGGGGGTTACAATGAGCAGTTCTTC
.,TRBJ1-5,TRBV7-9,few,CASSTGYQPQHF,TGTGCCAGCAGCACAGGGTATCAGCCCCAGCATTTT